This T cell receptor (beta chain) came from a study of cytomegalovirus exposure and HLA in healthy donors. Whole-study context: T cells numbering about 179 million yielded approximately 120 million unique TCR beta sequences in an earlier analysis. Points from the study as a whole: Most TCR sequences proved rare, with some public TCRs found in many donors. Donors were assumed by presence/absence analyses to have roughly uniform sequencing depth.

Note on this clone: Its target is not known.

Both 60 Vbeta primers and 13 Jbeta primers went into the PCR. Generated by immunoSEQ multiplex PCR, the TCRdb table keeps only in-frame clones and is missing some. The table shows around 90,000 clones, with about 89% occurring only once. The V gene end was trimmed by 6 bases and the J gene end by 5 bases; junction bases not matched to a gene: 7. Germline V gene sequence: CDR1 MNHEY, CDR2 SMNVEV (reference sequence). CDR3 length: 16 residues. The sequence came from a man aged 25-45 years in good health and CMV-seropositive. The V gene is TRBV27, the J gene TRBJ2-2; 12 bases line up with TRBD2. The material sequenced was PBMCs. CDR3 region: CASRFGLAGNTGELFF. The DNA of the CDR3 is TGTGCCAGCAGATTCGGACTAGCGGGAAATACCGGGGAGCTGTTTTTT.